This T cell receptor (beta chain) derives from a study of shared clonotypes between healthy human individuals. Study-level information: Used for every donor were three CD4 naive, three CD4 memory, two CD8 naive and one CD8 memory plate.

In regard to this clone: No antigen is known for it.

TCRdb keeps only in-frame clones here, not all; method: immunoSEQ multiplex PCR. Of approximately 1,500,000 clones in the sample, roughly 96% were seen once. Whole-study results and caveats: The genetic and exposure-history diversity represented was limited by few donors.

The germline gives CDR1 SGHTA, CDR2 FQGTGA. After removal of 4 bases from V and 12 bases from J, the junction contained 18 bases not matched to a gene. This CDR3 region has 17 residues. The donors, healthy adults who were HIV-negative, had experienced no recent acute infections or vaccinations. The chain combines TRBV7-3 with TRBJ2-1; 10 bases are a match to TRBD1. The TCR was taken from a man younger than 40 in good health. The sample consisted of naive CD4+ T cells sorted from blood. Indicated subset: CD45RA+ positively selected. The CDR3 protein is CASSSNPGQGQLGLQFF. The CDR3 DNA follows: TGTGCCAGCAGCTCGAACCCGGGACAGGGGCAGTTAGGATTGCAGTTCTTC.